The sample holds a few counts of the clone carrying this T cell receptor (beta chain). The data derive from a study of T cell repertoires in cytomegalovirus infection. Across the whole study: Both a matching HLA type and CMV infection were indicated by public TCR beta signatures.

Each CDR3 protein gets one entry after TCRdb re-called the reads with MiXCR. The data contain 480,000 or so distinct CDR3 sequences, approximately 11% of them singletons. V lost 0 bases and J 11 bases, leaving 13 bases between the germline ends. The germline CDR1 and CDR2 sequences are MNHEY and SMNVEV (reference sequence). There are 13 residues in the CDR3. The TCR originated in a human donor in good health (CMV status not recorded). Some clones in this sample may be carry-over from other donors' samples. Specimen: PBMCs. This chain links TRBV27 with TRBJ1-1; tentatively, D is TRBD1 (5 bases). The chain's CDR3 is CASSLSAGYSAFF. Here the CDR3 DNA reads TGTGCCAGCAGTTTATCCGCAGGGTATAGTGCTTTCTTT.